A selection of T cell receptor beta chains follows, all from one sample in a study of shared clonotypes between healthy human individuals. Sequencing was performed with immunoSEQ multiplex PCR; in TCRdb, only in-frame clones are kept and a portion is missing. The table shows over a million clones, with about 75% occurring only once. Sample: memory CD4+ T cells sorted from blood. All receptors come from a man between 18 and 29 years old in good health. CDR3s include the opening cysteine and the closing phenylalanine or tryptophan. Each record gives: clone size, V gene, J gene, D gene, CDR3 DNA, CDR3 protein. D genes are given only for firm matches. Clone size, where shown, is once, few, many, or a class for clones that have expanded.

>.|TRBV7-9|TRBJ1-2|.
TGTGCCAGCAGCTTAGTGTCGGGGGTCAGAGCTAACTATGGCTACACCTTC
CASSLVSGVRANYGYTF
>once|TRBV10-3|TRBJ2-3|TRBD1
TGTGCCATCAGTGTTAGGACAGGGCAAGATACGCAGTATTTT
CAISVRTGQDTQYF
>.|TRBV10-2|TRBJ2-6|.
TGCGCCAGCAGTGCCCAGGGGCTAGTGGCCAACGTCCTGACTTTC
CASSAQGLVANVLTF
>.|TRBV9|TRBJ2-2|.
TGTGCCAGCAGCGTAGCTAGGGCAGAGGTGGACACCGGGGAGCTGTTTTTT
CASSVARAEVDTGELFF
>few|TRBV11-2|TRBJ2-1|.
TGTGCCAGCAGCTTAGAAAGACTAGGCGATCAGTTCTTC
CASSLERLGDQFF
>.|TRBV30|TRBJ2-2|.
TGTGCCTGCCAGGAGGACGGGGAGCTGTTTTTT
CACQEDGELFF
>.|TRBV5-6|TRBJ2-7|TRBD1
TGTGCCAGCAGCTGGGGGGACAGGAGGTACGAGCAGTACTTC
CASSWGDRRYEQYF
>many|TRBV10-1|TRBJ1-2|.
TGCGCCAGCAGTTCCCAGAGAAGAGGCCAGTTGGCCTTC
CASSSQRRGQLAF
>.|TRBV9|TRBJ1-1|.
TGTGCCAGCAGCGTATTGAGCGGCGGTGAAGCTTTCTTT
CASSVLSGGEAFF
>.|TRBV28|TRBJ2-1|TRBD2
TGTGCTTCTCAATCAGCGGGAGAGGGGGGTGATGAGCAGTTCTTC
CASQSAGEGGDEQFF
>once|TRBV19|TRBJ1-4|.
TGTGCCAGTAGCGGGAGTTCAACTAATGAAAAACTGTTTTTT
CASSGSSTNEKLFF
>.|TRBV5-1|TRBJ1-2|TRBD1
TGCGCCAGCAGCCCGGGACAGGTTGACTATGGCTACACCTTC
CASSPGQVDYGYTF
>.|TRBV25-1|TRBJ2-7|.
TGTGCCAGCAGTCATCCAGGGACCTACGAGCAGTACTTC
CASSHPGTYEQYF
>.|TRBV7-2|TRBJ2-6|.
TGTGCCAGCAGCTTAGCACCAGCGGGCTCCTCTGGGGCCAACGTCCTGACTTTC
CASSLAPAGSSGANVLTF
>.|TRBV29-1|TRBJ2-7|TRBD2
TGCAGCGTTGAGGAGACTAGCGGGGGGGCCTACGAGCAGTACTTC
CSVEETSGGAYEQYF
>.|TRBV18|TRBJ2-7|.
TGTGCCAGCTCACCATTGGCCGTGACAGTTCAAAACTACGAGCAGTACTTC
CASSPLAVTVQNYEQYF
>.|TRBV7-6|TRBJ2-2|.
TGTGCCAGCAGCTTGGCAAGCTCGGGACTTCGGACCGGGGAGCTGTTTTTT
CASSLASSGLRTGELFF
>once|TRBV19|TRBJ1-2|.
TGTGCCAGTAGAGGTGTCATGGGGGCAAACTATGGCTACACCTTC
CASRGVMGANYGYTF
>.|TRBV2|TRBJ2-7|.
TGTGCCAGCAGTGAATCGGGCAGGACCTACGAGCAGTACTTC
CASSESGRTYEQYF
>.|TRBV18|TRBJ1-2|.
TGTGCCAGCTCACTAGAAAGCGGCTATGGCTACACCTTC
CASSLESGYGYTF
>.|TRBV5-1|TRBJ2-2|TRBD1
TGCGCCAGCACCGTGGGACAGGGGTCTACCGGGGAGCTGTTTTTT
CASTVGQGSTGELFF
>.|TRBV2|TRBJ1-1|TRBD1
TGTGCCAGCAGCGCCGGGACAGGGAAGAACACTGAAGCTTTCTTT
CASSAGTGKNTEAFF
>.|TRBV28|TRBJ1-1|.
TGTGCCAGCAGTTCCCCCCCGAACACTGAAGCTTTCTTT
CASSSPPNTEAFF
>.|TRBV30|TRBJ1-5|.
TGTGCCTGGAGTGATAATAGCAGGGCCAATCAGCCCCAGCATTTT
CAWSDNSRANQPQHF
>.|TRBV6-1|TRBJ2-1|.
TGTGCCAGCAGGCGCACCGAAACTAGCATAGGGCAGTTCTTC
CASRRTETSIGQFF
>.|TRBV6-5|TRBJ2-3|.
TGTGCCAGCAGTTACTCGATATTTAGCACAGATACGCAGTATTTT
CASSYSIFSTDTQYF
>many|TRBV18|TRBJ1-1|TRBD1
TGTGCCAGCTCACAGGGACAGATGAACACTGAAGCTTTCTTT
CASSQGQMNTEAFF
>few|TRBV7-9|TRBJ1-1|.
TGTGCCAGCAGCCGTCGAAGTGAAGCTTTCTTT
CASSRRSEAFF
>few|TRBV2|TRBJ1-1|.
TGTGCCAGCAGTACGGAACCCGGCACTGAAGCTTTCTTT
CASSTEPGTEAFF
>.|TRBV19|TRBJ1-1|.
TGTGCCTCACTGGGGGGGCTGGGGAACACTGAAGCTTTCTTT
CASLGGLGNTEAFF
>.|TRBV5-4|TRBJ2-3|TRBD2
TGTGCCAGCAGCTTGCGGACTAGCGGGGGGATCACAGATACGCAGTATTTT
CASSLRTSGGITDTQYF
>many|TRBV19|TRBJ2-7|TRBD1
TGTGCCAGTAGTAGAGACTACAGGGGAGCCTACGAGCAGTACTTC
CASSRDYRGAYEQYF
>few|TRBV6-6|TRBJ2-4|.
TGTGCCAGCAGTTACACGGCCAGCGAGGAGTACTTC
CASSYTASEEYF
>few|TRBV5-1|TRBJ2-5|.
TGCGCCAGCAGCTACACGGGGCGGGTCCAAGAGACCCAGTACTTC
CASSYTGRVQETQYF
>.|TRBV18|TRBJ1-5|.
TGTGCCAGCTCACCAACCCTCGATGAGCCCCAGCATTTT
CASSPTLDEPQHF
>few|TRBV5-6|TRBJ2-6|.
TGTGCCAGCAGTACGGTTGCGGGGGCCAACGTCCTGACTTTC
CASSTVAGANVLTF
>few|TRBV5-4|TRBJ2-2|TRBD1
TGTGCCAGCAGCCCTCCAGACAGGGGGCATTCCGGGGAGCTGTTTTTT
CASSPPDRGHSGELFF
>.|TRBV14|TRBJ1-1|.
TGTGCCAGCAGCCAAGGTGTGACAGAGAACACTGAAGCTTTCTTT
CASSQGVTENTEAFF
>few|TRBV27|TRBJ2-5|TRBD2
TGTGCCGAGGGGGGAGCGGGGGCCCTACCGGGGACCCAGTACTTC
CAEGGAGALPGTQYF
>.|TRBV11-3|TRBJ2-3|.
TGTGCCAGCAGTGTCAGCGGGAGCACAGATACGCAGTATTTT
CASSVSGSTDTQYF
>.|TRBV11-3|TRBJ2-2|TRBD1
TGTGCCAGCAGCCCCGGACAGGGGGCCGGACGGACCGGGGAGCTGTTTTTT
CASSPGQGAGRTGELFF
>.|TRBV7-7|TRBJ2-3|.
TGTGCTAGCAGCGTGGACCCGACAAGCACAGATACGCAGTATTTT
CASSVDPTSTDTQYF
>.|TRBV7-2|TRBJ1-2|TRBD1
TGTGCCAGCAGCTCGGACAGGGCTAGTATTAGCTATGGCTACACCTTC
CASSSDRASISYGYTF
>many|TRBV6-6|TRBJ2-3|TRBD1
TGTGCCAGCAGTTACATAGGGGGCGGAGATACGCAGTATTTT
CASSYIGGGDTQYF
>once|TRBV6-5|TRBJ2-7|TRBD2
TGTGCCAGCAGTCGTAGCGGGAGTTTCATTTACGAGCAGTACTTC
CASSRSGSFIYEQYF
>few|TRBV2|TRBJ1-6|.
TGTGCCAGCAGCCCCAGGGGTCCCCAGCAGGATTCACCCCTCCACTTT
CASSPRGPQQDSPLHF
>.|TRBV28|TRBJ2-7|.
TGTGCCAGCAGCTCCGACCGCTATCAGCAGTACTTC
CASSSDRYQQYF
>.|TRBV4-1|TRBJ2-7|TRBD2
TGCGCCAGCAGCCAGTTCCCGGGACTAGCGACCTACGAGCAGTACTTC
CASSQFPGLATYEQYF
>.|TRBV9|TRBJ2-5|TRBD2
TGTGCCAGCAGCGTAGCGACTAGCGGGGGTCAAGAGACCCAGTACTTC
CASSVATSGGQETQYF
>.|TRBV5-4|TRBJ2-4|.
TGTGCCAGCAGCTTGGGAATGGGGGGCGACGGAAACATTCAGTACTTC
CASSLGMGGDGNIQYF
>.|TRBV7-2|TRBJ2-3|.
TGTGCCAGCAGCTCAACCCTAACGTCAGATACGCAGTATTTT
CASSSTLTSDTQYF
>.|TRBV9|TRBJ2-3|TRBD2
TGTGCCAGCAGCGTGATAACGACTAGCGGGATATCAGATACGCAGTATTTT
CASSVITTSGISDTQYF
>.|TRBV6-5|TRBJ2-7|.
TGTGCCAGCAGTTACTCGGTTTACAACGAGCAGTACTTC
CASSYSVYNEQYF